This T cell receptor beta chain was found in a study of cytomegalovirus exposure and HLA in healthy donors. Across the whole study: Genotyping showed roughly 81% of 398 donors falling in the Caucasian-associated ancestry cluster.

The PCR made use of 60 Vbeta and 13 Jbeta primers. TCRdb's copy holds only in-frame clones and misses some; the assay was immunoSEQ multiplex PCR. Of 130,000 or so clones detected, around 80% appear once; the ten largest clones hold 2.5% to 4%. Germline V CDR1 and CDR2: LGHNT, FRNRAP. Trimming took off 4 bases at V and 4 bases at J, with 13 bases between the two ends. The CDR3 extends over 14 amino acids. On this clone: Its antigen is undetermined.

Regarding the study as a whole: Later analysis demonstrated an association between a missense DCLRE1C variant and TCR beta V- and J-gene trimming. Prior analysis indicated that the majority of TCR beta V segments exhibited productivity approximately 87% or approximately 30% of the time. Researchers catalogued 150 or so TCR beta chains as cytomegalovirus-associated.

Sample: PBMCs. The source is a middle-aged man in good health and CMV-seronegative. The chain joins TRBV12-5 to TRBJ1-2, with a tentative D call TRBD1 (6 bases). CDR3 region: CASGSLTGFYGYTF. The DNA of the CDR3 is TGTGCTAGTGGTTCTCTGACAGGTTTCTATGGCTACACCTTC.